The 5 T cell receptor beta chains below all came from one sample that was sequenced in a study of blood T cell repertoires in COVID-19. Sequencing used immunoSEQ multiplex PCR; TCRdb keeps in-frame clones, though not all of them. The repertoire holds some 110,000 clones, with roughly 83% as singletons. Material for sequencing was peripheral blood. The receptors come from a young man with acute or convalescent COVID-19.

This clone was counted a single time. V is TRBV11-2 and J is TRBJ2-7; a weak D match, TRBD1 (6 bases). The CDR3 runs 18 residues. CDR1 is SGHAT, CDR2 FQNNGV, per germline. The germline V and J ends were trimmed by 4 bases and 0 bases, with 22 bases remaining between them. CDR3 protein: CASSSPWFGDTSSYEQYV. The CDR3 region has the DNA TGTGCCAGCAGCTCCCCGTGGTTCGGGGACACCAGCTCCTACGAGCAGTACGTC.

CDR3 sequence (DNA): TGTGCCAGTAGTATGGCTAGCGGAACTTACAATGAGCAGTTCTTC. Amino acid sequence: CASSMASGTYNEQFF. The genes are TRBV19 and TRBJ2-1, with TRBD2 matching over 7 bases. Germline V gene sequence: CDR1 LNHDA, CDR2 SQIVND (reference sequence). The CDR3 loop spans 15 amino acids. V lost 3 bases, J lost 4 bases, and 6 bases stayed unmatched.

Only one count was recorded for this clone. The rearrangement links TRBV5-4 to TRBJ2-3; 8 bases align to TRBD2. CDR3 length: 16 residues. V shed 3 bases and J 3 bases; nucleotides not matched to a gene: 9. Germline lookup yields CDR1 SGHNT and CDR2 YYREEE (reference sequence). CDR3 in DNA: TGTGCCAGCAGCTCCGGACTAGCTGACCCTACAGATACGCAGTATTTT. The encoded protein is CASSSGLADPTDTQYF.

The V gene is TRBV29-1, the J gene TRBJ2-5, with D tentatively TRBD2 (6 bases). Trimming removed 7 bases from V and 1 base from J, with 16 bases in between. CDR1 is SQVTM, CDR2 ANQGSEA, per germline. CDR3 size: 14 residues. CDR3 protein: CSAPKGGLQETQYF. Here the CDR3 DNA reads TGCAGCGCCCCCAAAGGAGGGCTCCAAGAGACCCAGTACTTC. The full variable domain, rest sourced from reference TRBV29-1 and TRBJ2-5, is SAVISQKPSRDICQRGTSLTIQCQVDSQVTMMFWYRQQPGQSLTLIATANQGSEATYESGFVIDKFPISRPNLTFSTLTVSNMSPEDSSIYLCSAPKGGLQETQYFGPGTRLLVL.

The rearrangement joins TRBV19 to TRBJ1-3, with D possibly being TRBD1 (6 bases). The CDR3 loop spans 14 amino acids. V lost 2 bases and J 10 bases, leaving 15 bases between the germline ends. Germline V lookup: CDR1 LNHDA, CDR2 SQIVND (reference sequence). The CDR3 here is CASSISGTTRTIYF. CDR3 bases: TGTGCCAGTAGTATATCCGGGACAACAAGGACCATATATTTT.